This is a list of T cell receptor beta chains from one sample in a study of blood T cell repertoires in COVID-19. Profiled with immunoSEQ multiplex PCR; TCRdb holds only in-frame clones, not every one. The sample contains over 50,000 clones, roughly 86% of which appear only once. The specimen was peripheral blood. These receptor sequences come from a human donor in a cohort sampled during active COVID-19. Both conserved end residues are part of each CDR3. Fields, in order: CDR3 length, V gene, J gene, D gene, clone size, CDR3 protein, CDR3 DNA. D genes are given only for firm matches. Clone size is stated in some rows and not others, as once, few, many or a class when expanded.

>13|TRBV28|TRBJ2-7|.|.
CASSLGQPYEQYF
TGTGCCAGCAGTTTAGGACAGCCCTACGAGCAGTACTTC
>14|TRBV3-1/TRBV3-2|TRBJ2-7|.|few
CASSQGTLSYEQYF
TGTGCCAGCAGCCAAGGGACTCTTTCCTACGAGCAGTACTTC
>16|TRBV5-1|TRBJ1-1|TRBD1|.
CASSPFSGTANTEAFF
TGCGCCAGCAGCCCTTTCTCCGGGACAGCGAACACTGAAGCTTTCTTT
>16|TRBV3-1/TRBV3-2|TRBJ1-6|TRBD1|medium-sized
CASSQATAGGISPLHF
TGTGCCAGCAGCCAAGCGACAGCAGGGGGGATTTCACCCCTCCACTTT
>15|TRBV28|TRBJ1-2|.|.
CASSPPGGLKGGYTF
TGTGCCAGCAGTCCTCCGGGGGGGTTGAAGGGAGGCTACACCTTC
>14|TRBV5-1|TRBJ1-1|.|.
CASSSAQGITEAFF
TGCGCCAGCAGCTCGGCACAGGGTATCACTGAAGCTTTCTTT
>13|TRBV10-3|TRBJ1-2|.|once
CAIGQGTNYGYTF
TGTGCCATCGGTCAGGGTACTAACTATGGCTACACCTTC
>13|TRBV18|TRBJ2-2|.|.
CASSPLVSSELFF
TGTGCCAGCTCACCGTTGGTGTCGAGCGAGCTGTTTTTT
>18|TRBV4-2|TRBJ2-5|TRBD2|.
CASSRPRGSGRLVETQYF
TGTGCCAGCAGCCGACCTAGGGGTAGCGGGCGACTTGTGGAGACCCAGTACTTC
>13|TRBV7-9|TRBJ1-2|TRBD1|.
CASSSTGVYGYTF
TGTGCCAGCAGCTCGACAGGGGTCTATGGCTACACCTTC
>13|TRBV19|TRBJ2-1|.|.
CASSMRRLNEQFF
TGTGCCAGTAGTATGAGGAGACTAAATGAGCAGTTCTTC
>14|TRBV19|TRBJ2-1|TRBD1|.
CASRNRGTYNEQFF
TGTGCCAGTAGGAACAGGGGCACCTACAATGAGCAGTTCTTC
>16|TRBV18|TRBJ2-7|TRBD2|.
CASSPLSRRRGDEQYF
TGTGCCAGCTCACCATTGAGTAGGCGGCGGGGGGACGAGCAGTACTTC
>15|TRBV6-6|TRBJ1-1|.|.
CASSYSLSWNTEAFF
TGTGCCAGCAGTTACTCGCTAAGTTGGAACACTGAAGCTTTCTTT
>18|TRBV19|TRBJ1-1|.|.
CASSIIGADLVFNTEAFF
TGTGCCAGTAGTATAATAGGAGCAGATCTGGTCTTTAACACTGAAGCTTTCTTT
>16|TRBV4-1|TRBJ1-1|TRBD1|.
CASSRLQGMPNTEAFF
TGCGCCAGCAGCCGATTACAGGGGATGCCGAACACTGAAGCTTTCTTT